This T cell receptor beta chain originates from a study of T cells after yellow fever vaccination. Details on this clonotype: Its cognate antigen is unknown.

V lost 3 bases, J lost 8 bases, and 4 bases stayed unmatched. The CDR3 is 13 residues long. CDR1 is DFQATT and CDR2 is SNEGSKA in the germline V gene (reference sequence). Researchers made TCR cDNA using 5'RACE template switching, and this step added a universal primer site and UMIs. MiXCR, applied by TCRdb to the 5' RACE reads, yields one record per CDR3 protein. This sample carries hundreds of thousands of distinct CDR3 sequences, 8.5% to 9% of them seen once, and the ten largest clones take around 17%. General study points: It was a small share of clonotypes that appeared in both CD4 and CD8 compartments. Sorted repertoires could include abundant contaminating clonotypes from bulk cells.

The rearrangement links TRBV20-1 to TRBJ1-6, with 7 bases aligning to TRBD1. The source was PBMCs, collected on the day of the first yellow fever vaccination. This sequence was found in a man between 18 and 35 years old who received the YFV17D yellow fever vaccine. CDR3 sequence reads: CSASQDRDSPLHF. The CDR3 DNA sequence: TGCAGTGCTAGCCAAGACAGGGATTCACCCCTCCACTTT.